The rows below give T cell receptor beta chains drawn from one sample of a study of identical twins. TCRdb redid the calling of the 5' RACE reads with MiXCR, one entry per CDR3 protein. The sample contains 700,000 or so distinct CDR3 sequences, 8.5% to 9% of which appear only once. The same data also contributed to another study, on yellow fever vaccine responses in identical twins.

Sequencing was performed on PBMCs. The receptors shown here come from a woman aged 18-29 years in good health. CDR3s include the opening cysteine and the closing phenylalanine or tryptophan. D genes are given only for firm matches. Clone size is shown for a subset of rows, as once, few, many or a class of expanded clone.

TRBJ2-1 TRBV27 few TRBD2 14 TGTGCCAGCATAGGGAGGGGCGTTTACAATGAGCAGTTCTTC CASIGRGVYNEQFF
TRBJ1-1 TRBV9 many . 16 TGTGCCAGCAGCCCCACTTTAGGGGTAGGGAACACTGAAGCTTTCTTT CASSPTLGVGNTEAFF
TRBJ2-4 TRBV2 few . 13 TGTGCCAGCGAGGCCCTTGCCAAAAACATTCAGTACTTC CASEALAKNIQYF
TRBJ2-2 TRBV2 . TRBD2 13 TGTGCCAGCGCACTAGCGGTCACCGGGGAGCTGTTTTTT CASALAVTGELFF
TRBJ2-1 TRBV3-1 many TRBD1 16 TGTGCCAGCAGCCCCCGCGGGACAGGGGCCTACAATGAGCAGTTCTTC CASSPRGTGAYNEQFF
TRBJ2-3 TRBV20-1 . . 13 TGCAGTGCTACGCACTCCCTCACAGATACGCAGTATTTT CSATHSLTDTQYF
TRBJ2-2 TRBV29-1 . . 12 TGCAGCGTTGTAAGGGTCACCGGGGAGCTGTTTTTT CSVVRVTGELFF
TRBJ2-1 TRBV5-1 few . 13 TGCGCCAGCAGCCCCTTTCGGGAAAATGAGCAGTTCTTC CASSPFRENEQFF
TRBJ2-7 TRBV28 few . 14 TGTGCCAGCAGCCTCCCCCTAGCCTCCTACGAGCAGTACTTC CASSLPLASYEQYF
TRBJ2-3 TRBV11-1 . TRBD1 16 TGTGCCAGCAGCTCTTCCGGGACAGGCGGGTTGGATACGCAGTATTTT CASSSSGTGGLDTQYF
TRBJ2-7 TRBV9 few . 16 TGTGCCAGCAGCTCCGGCGGCGGTGGGAGCTCCTACGAGCAGTACTTC CASSSGGGGSSYEQYF
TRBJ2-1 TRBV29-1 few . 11 TGCAGCGTCCGACTAGTTTATGAGCAGTTCTTC CSVRLVYEQFF
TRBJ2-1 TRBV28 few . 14 TGTGCCAGCAGTTTGGGACCCGCATACAATGAGCAGTTCTTC CASSLGPAYNEQFF
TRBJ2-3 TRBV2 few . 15 TGTGCCAGCAGCGACGGAGGGCTTGACACAGATACGCAGTATTTT CASSDGGLDTDTQYF
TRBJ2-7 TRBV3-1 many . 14 TGTGCCAGCAGCTTAACATGGGACTCCTACGAGCAGTACTTC CASSLTWDSYEQYF
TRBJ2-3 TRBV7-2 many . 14 TGTGCCAGCAGCTTACTGGGGAACACAGATACGCAGTATTTT CASSLLGNTDTQYF
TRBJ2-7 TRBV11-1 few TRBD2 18 TGTGCCAGCAGCCCCGGGACTAGCGGGGGCTCCAGCTCCTACGAGCAGTACTTC CASSPGTSGGSSSYEQYF
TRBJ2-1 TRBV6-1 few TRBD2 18 TGTGCCAGCAGTGAAGCGCCGGGGGGACTAGCGGACTACAATGAGCAGTTCTTC CASSEAPGGLADYNEQFF
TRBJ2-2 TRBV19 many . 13 TGTGCCAGTAGTATTACCTCTCCCGGGGAGCTGTTTTTT CASSITSPGELFF
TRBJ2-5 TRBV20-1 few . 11 TGCAGTGCTAGCGGCGCGGAGACCCAGTACTTC CSASGAETQYF
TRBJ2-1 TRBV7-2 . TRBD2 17 TGTGCCAGCAGCTTAACCGGGACTAGCGGGAGCAGGAATGAGCAGTTCTTC CASSLTGTSGSRNEQFF
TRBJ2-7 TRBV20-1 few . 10 TGCAGTGCTAGTGAGCGCGAGCAGTACTTC CSASEREQYF
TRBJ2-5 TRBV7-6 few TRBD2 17 TGTGCCAGCAGCTTAAGCAGTTGGGGGACTAGCGGAGGGACCCAGTACTTC CASSLSSWGTSGGTQYF
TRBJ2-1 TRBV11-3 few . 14 TGTGCCAGCAGCCAACGAGGGGTCTACAATGAGCAGTTCTTC CASSQRGVYNEQFF